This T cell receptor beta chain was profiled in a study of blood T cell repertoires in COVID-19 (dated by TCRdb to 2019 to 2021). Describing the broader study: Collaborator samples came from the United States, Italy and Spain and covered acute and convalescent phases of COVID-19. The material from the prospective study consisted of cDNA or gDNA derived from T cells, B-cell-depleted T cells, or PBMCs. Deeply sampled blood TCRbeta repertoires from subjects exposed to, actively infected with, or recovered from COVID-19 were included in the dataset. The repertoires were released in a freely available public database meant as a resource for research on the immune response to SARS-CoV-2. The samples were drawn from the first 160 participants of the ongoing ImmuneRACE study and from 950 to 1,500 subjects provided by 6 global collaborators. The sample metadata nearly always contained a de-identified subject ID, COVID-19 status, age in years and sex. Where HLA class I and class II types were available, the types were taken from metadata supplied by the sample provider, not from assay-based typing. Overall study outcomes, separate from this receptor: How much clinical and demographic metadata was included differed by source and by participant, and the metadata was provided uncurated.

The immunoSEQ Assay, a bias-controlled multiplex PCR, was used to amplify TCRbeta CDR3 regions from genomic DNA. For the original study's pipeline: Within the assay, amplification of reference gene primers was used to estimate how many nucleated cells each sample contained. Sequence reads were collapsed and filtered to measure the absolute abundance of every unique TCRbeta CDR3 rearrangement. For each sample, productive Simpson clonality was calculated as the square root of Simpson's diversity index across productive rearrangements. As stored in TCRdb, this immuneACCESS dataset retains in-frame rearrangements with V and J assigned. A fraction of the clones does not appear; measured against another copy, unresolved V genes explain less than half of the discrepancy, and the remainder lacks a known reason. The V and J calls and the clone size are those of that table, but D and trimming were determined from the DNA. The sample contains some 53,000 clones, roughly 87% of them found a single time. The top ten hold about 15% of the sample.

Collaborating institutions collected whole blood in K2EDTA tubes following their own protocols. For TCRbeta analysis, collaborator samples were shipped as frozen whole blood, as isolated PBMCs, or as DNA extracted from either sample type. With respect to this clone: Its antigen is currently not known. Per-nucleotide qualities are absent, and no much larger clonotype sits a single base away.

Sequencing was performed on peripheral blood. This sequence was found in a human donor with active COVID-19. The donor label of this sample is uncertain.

Here the CDR3 is given as CASSYTGSDSPLHF. The nucleotide sequence reads as follows: TGTGCCAGCAGTTACACAGGGTCCGATTCACCCCTCCACTTT. The chain joins TRBV6-5 to TRBJ1-6, with TRBD1 perhaps the D gene, on 6 matching bases. For CDR1 and CDR2, the germline V gene lists MNHEY and SVGAGI. A distance of 10 bases separates the germline ends of V and J, which lose 2 bases and 8 bases respectively. Counted from cysteine to phenylalanine, this CDR3 has 14 amino acids. The entry retains the CDR3 DNA only, 42 bases that are in frame from base 1.